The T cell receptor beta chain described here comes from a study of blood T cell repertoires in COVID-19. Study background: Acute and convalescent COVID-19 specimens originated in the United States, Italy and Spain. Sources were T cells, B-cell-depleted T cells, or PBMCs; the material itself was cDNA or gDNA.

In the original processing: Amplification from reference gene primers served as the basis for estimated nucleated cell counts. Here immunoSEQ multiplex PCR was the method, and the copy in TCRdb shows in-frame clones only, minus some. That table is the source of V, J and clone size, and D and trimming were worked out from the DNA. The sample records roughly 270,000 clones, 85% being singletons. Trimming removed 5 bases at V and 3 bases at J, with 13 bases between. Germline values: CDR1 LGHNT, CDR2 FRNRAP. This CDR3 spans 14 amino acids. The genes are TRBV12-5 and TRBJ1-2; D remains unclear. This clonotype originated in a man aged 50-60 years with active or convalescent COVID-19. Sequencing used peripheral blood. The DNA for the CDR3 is TGTGCTAGTGGTCTAGGGAGGGCCCACTATGGCTACACCTTC. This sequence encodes CASGLGRAHYGYTF.